The rows below give T cell receptor beta chains drawn from one sample of a study of graft-versus-host responses after intestinal transplantation. Clones were read by immunoSEQ multiplex PCR, and TCRdb kept only the in-frame ones, dropping some. Found here are some 22,000 clones, 40% to 45% of them singletons; the top ten hold 1.5% to 2%. Source: alloreactive CD8+ T cells from a mixed lymphocyte reaction culture, taken before intestinal transplant. These TCRs come from a human patient who received an intestinal transplant. The CDR3 runs from the conserved cysteine through the conserved F or W. D genes are given only for firm matches. Size tells how often a clone was seen (once, few, many) or the class of an expanded clone, and some rows leave it out.

abundance | d_gene | j_gene | v_gene | CDR3nt | CDR3aa
. | . | TRBJ2-3 | TRBV4-1 | TGCGCCAGCAGCCAGCCGGGACATACAGATACGCAGTATTTT | CASSQPGHTDTQYF
. | TRBD2 | TRBJ2-7 | TRBV6-5 | TGTGCCAGCAGTTACGGCGGGGAGGGACAGTACTTC | CASSYGGEGQYF
once | TRBD1 | TRBJ2-2 | TRBV10-3 | TGTGCCATCAGTGAGCCGAAATGGACAGGCGAGACCGGGGAGCTGTTTTTT | CAISEPKWTGETGELFF
medium-sized | . | TRBJ2-7 | TRBV5-6 | TGTGCCAGCAGTCCCCGATGGCCGGATGAGCAGTACTTC | CASSPRWPDEQYF
. | . | TRBJ2-7 | TRBV27 | TGTGCCAGCAGTTTAGGACAGACCTACGAGCAGTACTTC | CASSLGQTYEQYF
. | TRBD2 | TRBJ2-7 | TRBV5-6 | TGTGCCAGCAGCTTGGGCAGCGGAACGGGAGGGCGCTACGAGCAGTACTTC | CASSLGSGTGGRYEQYF
few | . | TRBJ1-1 | TRBV6-5 | TGTGCCAGCAGTTACGCCCAGGGAAGCACTGAAGCTTTCTTT | CASSYAQGSTEAFF
. | TRBD1 | TRBJ2-7 | TRBV5-1 | TGCGCCAGCAGCTTGGAGGGACAGGGGACCGAGCAGTACTTC | CASSLEGQGTEQYF
medium-sized | . | TRBJ1-5 | TRBV19 | TGTGCCAGTAGTCCCCGGACAGCGGGGCAGCCCCAGCATTTT | CASSPRTAGQPQHF
. | . | TRBJ2-7 | TRBV6-1 | TGTGCCAGCAGTGTTTTCAACGAGCAGTACTTC | CASSVFNEQYF
few | . | TRBJ1-2 | TRBV5-4 | TGTGCCAGCAGCTTGGTTGGGGTGGACTATGGCTACACCTTC | CASSLVGVDYGYTF
. | . | TRBJ2-7 | TRBV19 | TGTGCCAGTAGTATAGCGTCCGGTTACGAGCAGTACTTC | CASSIASGYEQYF
few | . | TRBJ1-1 | TRBV6-5 | TGTGCCAGCAGCTCCGGGAGGATTGCGGCTTTCTTT | CASSSGRIAAFF
medium-sized | TRBD1 | TRBJ2-1 | TRBV5-8 | TGTGCCAGCAGCCCCCGGGACAGACATGAGCAGTTCTTC | CASSPRDRHEQFF
. | . | TRBJ2-3 | TRBV9 | TGTGCCAGCAGCCCCTCGGCAGATACGCAGTATTTT | CASSPSADTQYF
. | . | TRBJ1-3 | TRBV18 | TGTGCCAGCTCACCCCCGATCTCTGGAAACACCATATATTTT | CASSPPISGNTIYF
medium-sized | . | TRBJ1-5 | TRBV6-5 | TGTGCCAGCAGTTTGACAGGAAATCAGCCCCAGCATTTT | CASSLTGNQPQHF
few | TRBD2 | TRBJ2-3 | TRBV5-1 | TGCGCCAGCAGTCTGGCGGGAGTGGGCACAGATACGCAGTATTTT | CASSLAGVGTDTQYF
. | TRBD1 | TRBJ2-1 | TRBV18 | TGTGCCAGCTCACCCGGGACAGGGGTCTCCTACAATGAGCAGTTCTTC | CASSPGTGVSYNEQFF
. | TRBD2 | TRBJ2-4 | TRBV6-5 | TGTGCCAGCAGTTACCCGGGGGGGCTGCTGTACTTC | CASSYPGGLLYF
many | . | TRBJ1-4 | TRBV7-9 | TGTGCCAGCGGGGGCACAACTAATGAAAAACTGTTTTTT | CASGGTTNEKLFF
. | . | TRBJ2-7 | TRBV6-5 | TGTGCCAGCAGTTACTCCGGGATCACCCCATACTACGAGCAGTACTTC | CASSYSGITPYYEQYF
. | TRBD2 | TRBJ2-5 | TRBV28 | TGTGCCAGCAGTCGACTAGCCGATGAAGAGACCCAGTACTTC | CASSRLADEETQYF
. | . | TRBJ2-1 | TRBV25-1 | TGTGCCAGCAGTACGGGACGGTCGAATGAGCAGTTCTTC | CASSTGRSNEQFF
. | . | TRBJ2-2 | TRBV7-9 | TGTGCCAGCAGCTTATTGGACAGGAACACCGGGGAGCTGTTTTTT | CASSLLDRNTGELFF
few | TRBD1 | TRBJ1-5 | TRBV27 | TGTGCCAGCAGACCAGACAGGGGCAATCAGCCCCAGCATTTT | CASRPDRGNQPQHF
. | TRBD1 | TRBJ2-2 | TRBV7-9 | TGTGCCAGCAGCTTAGTGCAGGGGGCGTCCGGGGAGCTGTTTTTT | CASSLVQGASGELFF
. | . | TRBJ1-2 | TRBV29-1 | TGCAGCGTTGAAGATCGGGGGCGAGGCTATGGCTACACCTTC | CSVEDRGRGYGYTF
. | . | TRBJ2-7 | TRBV6-1 | TGTGCCAGCAGCCAAATCGGGGCCGAGCAGTACTTC | CASSQIGAEQYF
. | . | TRBJ2-5 | TRBV2 | TGTGCCAGCAGTGGGGTAGTCCCCCAAGAGACCCAGTACTTC | CASSGVVPQETQYF
. | . | TRBJ2-5 | TRBV5-1 | TGCGCCAGCAGCTTGCACGAAGGGGAGACCCAGTACTTC | CASSLHEGETQYF
. | . | TRBJ1-1 | TRBV7-9 | TGTGCCAGCAGCCCAAAGAACACTGAAGCTTTCTTT | CASSPKNTEAFF
. | . | TRBJ2-7 | TRBV6-1 | TGTGCCAGCAGTGAAGGACAGGTCTACGAGCAGTACTTC | CASSEGQVYEQYF
few | . | TRBJ2-3 | TRBV7-3 | TGTGCCAGCAGCTTTGGGGGCACAGATACGCAGTATTTT | CASSFGGTDTQYF
. | . | TRBJ1-5 | TRBV5-6 | TGTGCCAGCCGCCTGCGGGGGGCGGTGAATCAGCCCCAGCATTTT | CASRLRGAVNQPQHF
. | TRBD1 | TRBJ2-7 | TRBV7-4 | TGTGCCAGCAGCTTAGAAGACAGGGGGGCCTCCTACGAGCAGTACTTC | CASSLEDRGASYEQYF
few | . | TRBJ2-3 | TRBV7-8 | TGTGCCAGCAGCTTAGCGCCTCAGTTGACAGATACGCAGTATTTT | CASSLAPQLTDTQYF
once | . | TRBJ2-3 | TRBV15 | TGTGCCACCAGCAGTGGCCCTGGGACGCAGTATTTT | CATSSGPGTQYF
medium-sized | . | TRBJ1-1 | TRBV28 | TGTGCCAGCAGCGGCGTTCCACCACGCGACACTGAAGCTTTCTTT | CASSGVPPRDTEAFF
few | . | TRBJ2-1 | TRBV5-4 | TGTGCCAGCAGCTTAGGGGGAGACTCCTACAATGAGCAGTTCTTC | CASSLGGDSYNEQFF
. | . | TRBJ1-2 | TRBV6-5 | TGTGCCAGCAGCCCACCCCAGCGGGGCTACTATGGCTACACCTTC | CASSPPQRGYYGYTF
medium-sized | . | TRBJ2-7 | TRBV6-1 | TGTGCCAGCAGCCTCGAGCGGCAATCCTACGAGCAGTACTTC | CASSLERQSYEQYF
. | TRBD1 | TRBJ2-3 | TRBV30 | TGTGCCTGGAGTGTCCACAGGGGGAGCGCAGATACGCAGTATTTT | CAWSVHRGSADTQYF
. | . | TRBJ2-4 | TRBV21-1 | TGTGCCAGCGAGAAGCGGGGGGTGGATGAAAACATTCAGTACTTC | CASEKRGVDENIQYF
. | . | TRBJ2-2 | TRBV6-1 | TGTGCCAGCATTCCTAAATCAGGGTGGGCCGGGGAGCTGTTTTTT | CASIPKSGWAGELFF
. | TRBD1 | TRBJ1-5 | TRBV19 | TGTGCCAGTCACACACAGGGGGCAAGACAGCCCCAGCATTTT | CASHTQGARQPQHF